This T cell receptor beta chain derives from a study of blood T cell repertoires in COVID-19. The wider study: Some COVID-19 samples were acute and others convalescent; all came from the United States, Italy and Spain. Sample material is recorded as cDNA or gDNA derived from T cells, B-cell-depleted T cells, or PBMCs.

Original processing methods: Estimated nucleated cell counts came from reference gene primer amplification. Using immunoSEQ multiplex PCR, the repertoire was profiled, and TCRdb retains in-frame clones only, with some absent. The D gene and trimming were derived from the DNA, and the V and J assignments and clone size from that table. The table shows some 80,000 clones, with almost 85% occurring only once. V trimming: 0 bases; J trimming: 5 bases; junction bases outside the gene matches: 4. The germline V gene has CDR1 SGDLS and CDR2 YYNGEE. The CDR3 length is 16 residues. The specimen sequenced was peripheral blood. The V and J genes are TRBV9 and TRBJ2-5, with 13 positions matching TRBD2. This TCR was recovered from a man aged 80 or over with acute or convalescent COVID-19. Here the CDR3 DNA reads TGTGCCAGCAGCGTAGGACTAGCGGGGGGCCGTGAGACCCAGTACTTC. Protein product: CASSVGLAGGRETQYF.